The source of this T cell receptor beta chain is a study of cytomegalovirus exposure and HLA in healthy donors. Study-wide findings and caveats: A link between a missense DCLRE1C variant and TCR beta V- and J-gene trimming emerged from a later analysis. An observed cluster of highly shared sequence variants was recorded as a likely sequencing artifact.

This clone has just one count. Antigen specificity is unknown. The PCR made use of 60 Vbeta and 13 Jbeta primers. Assay used: immunoSEQ multiplex PCR; TCRdb lists only in-frame clones, some missing. The sample lists 200,000 or so clones; around 86% were seen once. Germline CDR1 GTSNPN, CDR2 SVGIG (reference sequence). The CDR3 is 16 residues long. The germline V and J ends were trimmed by 0 bases and 9 bases, with 18 bases remaining between them. Specimen: PBMCs. The source is a man aged 40-55 years in good health and CMV-seropositive. This chain connects TRBV30 to TRBJ1-6, with D tentatively TRBD1 (5 bases). The CDR3 protein is CAWSVLTGMGGSPLHF. In DNA, the CDR3 is TGTGCCTGGAGTGTTCTGACCGGGATGGGGGGTTCACCCCTCCACTTT.